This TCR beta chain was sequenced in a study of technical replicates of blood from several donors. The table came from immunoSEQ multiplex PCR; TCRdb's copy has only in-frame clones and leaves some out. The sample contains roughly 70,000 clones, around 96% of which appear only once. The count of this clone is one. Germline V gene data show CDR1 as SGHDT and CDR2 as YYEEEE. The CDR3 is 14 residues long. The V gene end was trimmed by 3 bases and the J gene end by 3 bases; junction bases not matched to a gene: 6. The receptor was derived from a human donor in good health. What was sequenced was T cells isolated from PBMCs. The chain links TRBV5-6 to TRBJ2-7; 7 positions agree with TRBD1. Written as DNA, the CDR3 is TGTGCCAGCAGCTCGGGGACAGTACGCTACGAGCAGTACTTC. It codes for CASSSGTVRYEQYF.